The TCR beta chain under discussion was sequenced for a study of T cell repertoires in ileal Crohn's disease. V dropped 3 bases and J dropped 7; count of bases not matched to a gene: 5. The CDR3 covers 14 residues. Germline CDR1 and CDR2: SGHTA and FQGNSA. Using immunoSEQ multiplex PCR, the repertoire was profiled, and TCRdb retains in-frame clones only, with some absent. The repertoire has some 8,000 clones, 75% to 85% of them found once; the top ten carry 13%. This clone was seen a handful of times. The sample was ileal tissue. The TCR comes from an adult with Crohn's disease. The chain carries TRBV7-2 and TRBJ2-2, with 7 bases matching TRBD2. The CDR3 sequence: CASSFLGEGGELFF. The CDR3 bases are TGTGCCAGCAGCTTTCTGGGGGAGGGCGGGGAGCTGTTTTTT.